This TCR beta chain was captured in a study of technical replicates of blood from several donors. The assay was immunoSEQ multiplex PCR, and TCRdb's table has in-frame clones only and misses some. The sample lists approximately 74,000 clones, approximately 89% seen once, with 4% to 5% in the top ten. This CDR3 comprises 13 residues. V gave up 4 bases and J gave up 8 bases, with 10 bases separating them. The V gene's germline CDR1 is SGDLS and CDR2 YYNGEE. The material sequenced was PBMCs. V and J are TRBV9 and TRBJ1-6; maybe TRBD1 (6 bases). This TCR was recovered from a human donor in good health. Some clones in this sample may be carry-over from other donors' samples. Here the CDR3 DNA reads TGTGCCAGCAGCAGAGGGGGACATTCACCCCTCCACTTT. It codes for CASSRGGHSPLHF.